This T cell receptor beta chain is from a study of shared clonotypes between healthy human individuals. Genomic DNA from each subset was divided evenly over several immunoSEQ plates. Method: immunoSEQ multiplex PCR; TCRdb's copy keeps in-frame clones and lacks some. The data show some 2,100,000 clones, about 92% seen once. Selected positively for CCR7 and CD45RO-negative, naive CD8 cells excluded terminally differentiated effector memory CD45RA+ cells. This CDR3 has 16 residues. V was pared by 4 bases and J by 7 bases, with 15 bases of the junction left unmatched. Germline lookup yields CDR1 MNHEY and CDR2 SMNVEV (reference sequence).

This receptor was identified in a man aged 18 to 30 in good health. Some clones in this sample may be carry-over from other donors' samples. Sequencing was performed on naive CD8+ T cells from PBMCs. The chain links TRBV27 to TRBJ2-7; 8 nucleotides agree with TRBD2. The CDR3 sequence: CASSYLAGAYLREQYF. DNA for the CDR3: TGTGCCAGCAGTTACCTAGCGGGCGCTTATCTACGGGAGCAGTACTTC.